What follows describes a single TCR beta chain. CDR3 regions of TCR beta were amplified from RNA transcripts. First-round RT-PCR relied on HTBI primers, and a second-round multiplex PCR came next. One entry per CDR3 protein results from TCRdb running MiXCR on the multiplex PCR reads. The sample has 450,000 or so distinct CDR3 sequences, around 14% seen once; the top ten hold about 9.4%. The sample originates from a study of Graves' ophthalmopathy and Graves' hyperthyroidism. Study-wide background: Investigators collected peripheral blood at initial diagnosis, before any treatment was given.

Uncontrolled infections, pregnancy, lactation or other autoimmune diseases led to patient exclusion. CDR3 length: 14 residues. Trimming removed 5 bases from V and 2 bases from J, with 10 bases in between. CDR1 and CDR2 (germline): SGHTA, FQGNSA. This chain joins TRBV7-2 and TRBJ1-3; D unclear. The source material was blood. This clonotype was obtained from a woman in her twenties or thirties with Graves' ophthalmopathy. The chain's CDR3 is CASSPQVTGNTIYF. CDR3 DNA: TGTGCCAGCAGCCCCCAGGTCACTGGAAACACCATATATTTT. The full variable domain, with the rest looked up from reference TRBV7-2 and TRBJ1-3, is GAGVSQSPSNKVTEKGKDVELRCDPISGHTALYWYRQSLGQGLEFLIYFQGNSAPDKSGLPSDRFSAERTGGSVSTLTIQRTQQEDSAVYLCASSPQVTGNTIYFGEGSWLTVV.